The T cell receptor (beta chain) described here comes from a study of blood T cell repertoires in COVID-19. Whole-study context: The United States, Italy and Spain supplied acute and convalescent COVID-19 samples. In each case, the material was cDNA or gDNA derived from T cells, B-cell-depleted T cells, or PBMCs.

How the authors handled the data: For nucleated cells, counts were estimated from reference gene primer amplification. TCRdb's copy holds only in-frame clones and misses some; the assay was immunoSEQ multiplex PCR. Clone size and V and J calls were adopted from that table, with D and trimming inferred from the DNA. Of some 88,000 clones detected, about 91% appear once; the ten largest clones hold under 2%. This clone occurred a few times. CDR3 length: 13 residues. Germline CDR1 reads SGHTA; CDR2 reads FQGNSA. Trimming left V 1 base short and J 9 bases short, with 7 bases between. The sequence derives from a human donor with active COVID-19. The donor label of this sample is uncertain. The V call is TRBV7-2, the J call TRBJ1-6; no reliable D call. Sample: peripheral blood. CDR3 amino acids: CASSLGSGSPLHF. The CDR3 DNA is TGTGCCAGCAGCTTAGGATCAGGTTCACCCCTCCACTTT.